This is a list of T cell receptor beta chains from one sample in a study. TCRdb re-called the 5' RACE reads through MiXCR, storing one row per CDR3 protein. The sample contains roughly 64,000 distinct CDR3 sequences, approximately 23% of which appear only once. Sequencing was carried out using memory CD4+ T cells sorted from a lymph node. The receptors derive from a female donor with breast cancer. Each CDR3 is given with its conserved first and last residue. A D gene is named only where the DNA matches it firmly. The size of a clone is reported for some rows only, either as once, few or many, or as a class for expanded clones.

j_gene | abundance | v_gene | d_gene | CDR3nt | CDR3aa
TRBJ2-7 | NA | TRBV20-1 | NA | TGCAGTGCCGCTGAAAGGACCGTGCAGTACTTC | CSAAERTVQYF
TRBJ1-2 | few | TRBV6-2/TRBV6-3 | NA | TGTGCCAGCAGTCGGGACACCGTCTATGGCTACACCTTC | CASSRDTVYGYTF
TRBJ1-1 | NA | TRBV3-1 | NA | TGTGCCAGCAGCAAAGATGGGGGCCTGAGCACTGAAGCTTTCTTT | CASSKDGGLSTEAFF
TRBJ1-1 | NA | TRBV28 | NA | TGTGCCAGCAGTTTGGCAGCGACAGACGAACGGACTGAAGCTTTCTTT | CASSLAATDERTEAFF
TRBJ2-3 | many | TRBV6-2/TRBV6-3 | NA | TGTGCCAGCGGGCCTCGAGGCACAGATACGCAGTATTTT | CASGPRGTDTQYF
TRBJ1-2 | NA | TRBV6-2/TRBV6-3 | NA | TGTGCCAGCAGTTACTCAAGGGGACGATATGGCTACACCTTC | CASSYSRGRYGYTF
TRBJ1-2 | few | TRBV7-3 | TRBD1 | TGTGCCAGCAGCTTAATACCGAACTCCGGGACAGGGAACGACGGCTACACCTTC | CASSLIPNSGTGNDGYTF
TRBJ2-5 | few | TRBV28 | NA | TGTGCCAGCAGTTTAGCCGGGACCCGGGGCGAGACCCAGTACTTC | CASSLAGTRGETQYF
TRBJ2-1 | NA | TRBV5-1 | TRBD2 | TGCGCCAGCAGCCCCGCCTTCGGGAGGGCTAATGAGCAGTTCTTC | CASSPAFGRANEQFF
TRBJ1-5 | NA | TRBV15 | NA | TGTGCCACCAGCAGAGAAAGAGGAGATCAGCCCCAGCATTTT | CATSRERGDQPQHF
TRBJ1-5 | NA | TRBV11-2 | TRBD1 | TGTGTCAGCAGCGTGACAGGGGAGGGTCAGCCCCAGCATTTT | CVSSVTGEGQPQHF
TRBJ2-3 | few | TRBV6-1 | NA | TGTGCCAGCAGTGATGGCGGAATCACAGATACGCAGTATTTT | CASSDGGITDTQYF
TRBJ2-2 | NA | TRBV18 | NA | TGTGCCAGCTCACAGGGCCAGATGAACACCGGGGAGCTGTTTTTT | CASSQGQMNTGELFF
TRBJ1-2 | many | TRBV7-2 | NA | TGTGCCAGCAGCTTATCTCGCCATGGCTACACCTTC | CASSLSRHGYTF
TRBJ2-1 | NA | TRBV12-3/TRBV12-4 | TRBD1 | TGTGCCAGCAGTCCACGGAGACAGGGGAAAAATGAGCAGTTCTTC | CASSPRRQGKNEQFF
TRBJ2-7 | NA | TRBV5-1 | NA | TGCGCCAGCAGCCCCGACAGTCACGAAGGGCAGTACTTC | CASSPDSHEGQYF
TRBJ2-3 | few | TRBV5-1 | NA | TGCGCCAGCAGATCGGCAGAGGCATCGGATACGCAGTATTTT | CASRSAEASDTQYF
TRBJ2-3 | NA | TRBV5-1 | NA | TGCGCCAGCAGGAGCAAACCCCGCACAGATACGCAGTATTTT | CASRSKPRTDTQYF
TRBJ1-1 | NA | TRBV20-1 | TRBD1 | TGCAGTGCTTCGCAGGGGGCCACTGAAGCTTTCTTT | CSASQGATEAFF
TRBJ2-1 | NA | TRBV11-2 | NA | TGTGCCAGCAGCATTAGCGTGGACAATGAGCAGTTCTTC | CASSISVDNEQFF
TRBJ2-2 | NA | TRBV9 | NA | TGTGCCAGCAGCCGATTCCAGACGAACACCGGGGAGCTGTTTTTT | CASSRFQTNTGELFF
TRBJ2-3 | once | TRBV3-1 | NA | TGTGCCAGCAGCCATGGGACCAGTCGAGATACGCAGTATTTT | CASSHGTSRDTQYF
TRBJ2-3 | few | TRBV7-8 | TRBD2 | TGTGCCAGCAGCTTATCGGGGACTAGCGACACAGATACGCAGTATTTT | CASSLSGTSDTDTQYF
TRBJ2-7 | medium-sized | TRBV6-1 | NA | TGTGCCAGCAGTGGCCCCCCCGAGCAGTACTTC | CASSGPPEQYF
TRBJ2-1 | few | TRBV7-9 | NA | TGTGCCAGCAGCTTAGTACGGGACTTCTACAGCAACAATGAGCAGTTCTTC | CASSLVRDFYSNNEQFF
TRBJ2-3 | NA | TRBV20-1 | TRBD2 | TGCAGTGCTCCGACTACTAGCGCCATTACAGATACGCAGTATTTT | CSAPTTSAITDTQYF
TRBJ2-5 | NA | TRBV6-5 | NA | TGTGCCAGCAGCCAGGGGTTCGGTCCACAAGAGACCCAGTACTTC | CASSQGFGPQETQYF
TRBJ2-2 | NA | TRBV7-9 | TRBD2 | TGTGCCAGCAGCCGACCGGGACTAGGCCCCGGGGAGCTGTTTTTT | CASSRPGLGPGELFF
TRBJ2-7 | few | TRBV20-1 | TRBD1 | TGCAGTGCTAGACCAGGGACAGGGGTCTACTCCTACGAGCAGTACTTC | CSARPGTGVYSYEQYF
TRBJ1-1 | NA | TRBV5-1 | NA | TGCGCCAGCAGCTTGGAGGGGAACACTGAAGCTTTCTTT | CASSLEGNTEAFF
TRBJ2-7 | NA | TRBV5-6 | NA | TGTGCCAGCAGCTTTGCAGAAGGCTACGAGCAGTACTTC | CASSFAEGYEQYF
TRBJ2-5 | NA | TRBV5-1 | NA | TGCGCCAGCAGCTTGGCGGGCGGTCCTAAAGAGACCCAGTACTTC | CASSLAGGPKETQYF
TRBJ2-5 | few | TRBV20-1 | TRBD2 | TGCAGTGCTAGTGTATCGCTAGCGGGAGCTGAGGAGACCCAGTACTTC | CSASVSLAGAEETQYF
TRBJ1-2 | NA | TRBV11-2 | NA | TGTGCCAGCAGCCCTCAAGGCCGATACGGGTATGGCTACACCTTC | CASSPQGRYGYGYTF
TRBJ1-6 | many | TRBV6-1 | NA | TGTGCCAGCAGGCCCGGTGGCAGGGTTTCACCCCTCCACTTT | CASRPGGRVSPLHF
TRBJ1-2 | once | TRBV7-9 | NA | TGTGCCAGCAGCTTCCGGACTAACTATGGCTACACCTTC | CASSFRTNYGYTF
TRBJ2-7 | NA | TRBV20-1 | NA | TGCAGTGGCAGATCCAGGGGAGCGTACGAGCAGTACTTC | CSGRSRGAYEQYF
TRBJ1-2 | few | TRBV4-1 | NA | TGCGCCAGCAGCCTAAGGGACGACAGCCCTAACTATGGCTACACCTTC | CASSLRDDSPNYGYTF
TRBJ1-2 | few | TRBV25-1 | NA | TGTGCCAGCAGTGAGTGGTCAGGGAACTATGGCTACACCTTC | CASSEWSGNYGYTF
TRBJ1-3 | many | TRBV12-3/TRBV12-4 | NA | TGTGCCAGCAGCGACTCTGTCTTCGACACCATATATTTT | CASSDSVFDTIYF
TRBJ1-1 | NA | TRBV5-6 | NA | TGTGCCAGCAGCTTGGGGGCCTTGTGGGGGACGAACACTGAAGCTTTCTTT | CASSLGALWGTNTEAFF
TRBJ2-1 | few | TRBV20-1 | TRBD1 | TGCAGTGCTAGAAGCCCAGGGGGTGTATGGGATGAGCAGTTCTTC | CSARSPGGVWDEQFF
TRBJ2-7 | NA | TRBV28 | TRBD2 | TGTGCCAGCAGTTTATCAGCTAGCGGGAGGGCGAGAGAGCAGTACTTC | CASSLSASGRAREQYF
TRBJ2-5 | NA | TRBV6-5 | NA | TGTGCCAGCAGTTACTCGCTCAGCGGCCGGGGAGGAGAGACCCAGTACTTC | CASSYSLSGRGGETQYF
TRBJ1-1 | NA | TRBV11-3 | NA | TGTGCCAGCAGCTTAGAGAAGAGCACTGAAGCTTTCTTT | CASSLEKSTEAFF
TRBJ1-4 | few | TRBV10-3 | NA | TGTGCCGTCAGTGAACGGCTTAATGAAAAACTGTTTTTT | CAVSERLNEKLFF
TRBJ2-3 | few | TRBV9 | TRBD2 | TGTGCCAGTTCTAGCGGGGGGCGACGAACAGATACGCAGTATTTT | CASSSGGRRTDTQYF
TRBJ1-2 | NA | TRBV5-1 | TRBD1 | TGCGCCAGCAGCTCCTCGGGACAGGGGGCCGATGGCTACACCTTC | CASSSSGQGADGYTF
TRBJ1-2 | NA | TRBV28 | TRBD1 | TGTGCCAGCGGCCAATCCGGGACAGGGAGAATCGACGATGGCTACACCTTC | CASGQSGTGRIDDGYTF
TRBJ2-5 | few | TRBV6-1 | NA | TGTGCCAGCCAGGTGGGGAAAAGGGTCTGGGAGACCCAGTACTTC | CASQVGKRVWETQYF
TRBJ2-2 | many | TRBV6-2/TRBV6-3 | TRBD2 | TGTGCCAGCAACGAGCTCACAGGTATAATCGGGACTAGCCCGAACACCGGGGAGCTGTTTTTT | CASNELTGIIGTSPNTGELFF
TRBJ1-4 | NA | TRBV5-1 | TRBD1 | TGCGCCAGCAGCTTCGGACAGGGAGAAAAACTGTTTTTT | CASSFGQGEKLFF
TRBJ2-1 | many | TRBV6-5 | TRBD2 | TGTGCCAGCAGTTATAGACTAGCGGGAGTAGATGAGCAGTTCTTC | CASSYRLAGVDEQFF
TRBJ2-7 | NA | TRBV20-1 | TRBD2 | TGCAGTGCGAAGCGGGATTACGAGCAGTACTTC | CSAKRDYEQYF
TRBJ2-2 | few | TRBV20-1 | NA | TGCAGTGCTAGAGATCAGGTGCGGCTCGGCACCGGGGAGCTGTTTTTT | CSARDQVRLGTGELFF
TRBJ2-1 | NA | TRBV6-2/TRBV6-3 | TRBD1 | TGTGCCAGCAGCCTCGCGACAGGGGGCAAGTTCTTC | CASSLATGGKFF
TRBJ2-7 | few | TRBV9 | NA | TGTGCCAGCAGCGTGACTACGAGCTCCTACGAGCAGTACTTC | CASSVTTSSYEQYF
TRBJ1-1 | NA | TRBV5-6 | NA | TGTGCCAGCAGCTTTGAGGGGCGAATTATGAACACTGAAGCTTCCTTT | CASSFEGRIMNTEASF
TRBJ2-7 | many | TRBV5-1 | TRBD1 | TGCGCCAGCAGCTCCGGGACAGGCTTCTACGAGCAGTACTTC | CASSSGTGFYEQYF
TRBJ2-7 | NA | TRBV12-3/TRBV12-4 | NA | TGTGCCAGCAAGAGGACAGACACCTACGAGCAGTACTTC | CASKRTDTYEQYF